This record looks at one TCR beta chain sequence and its context. Which antigen it targets is not known. No base-level quality is on record; no much larger clone is a single base apart. Each collaborating institution followed its own protocols to collect whole blood in K2EDTA tubes. Collaborator samples were shipped for TCRbeta analysis as frozen whole blood, isolated PBMCs, or DNA extracted from either sample type. The data originate from a study of blood T cell repertoires in COVID-19 (dated by TCRdb to about 2020). A note on the overall study: Samples from collaborators originated in the United States, Italy and Spain and spanned both the acute and convalescent phases of COVID-19. A de-identified subject ID, COVID-19 status, age in years and sex were almost always included in the sample metadata. The repertoires were released in a freely available public database intended as a resource for research on the immune response to SARS-CoV-2. The dataset comprised deeply sampled blood TCRbeta repertoires from subjects exposed to, actively infected with, or recovered from COVID-19. The samples were drawn from the first 160 participants of the ongoing ImmuneRACE study and from some 1,300 subjects provided by 6 global collaborators. The material from the prospective study consisted of cDNA or gDNA derived from T cells, B-cell-depleted T cells, or PBMCs. Where available, HLA class I and class II types were taken from metadata supplied by the sample provider and were not determined by assay-based typing.

Study-level results and caveats: How much clinical and demographic metadata was included differed by source and by participant, and the metadata was provided uncurated.

A distance of 4 bases separates the germline ends of V and J, which lose 4 bases and 2 bases respectively. From a lookup of the germline V gene, CDR1 and CDR2 are SGDLS and YYNGEE. From its cysteine to its phenylalanine, the CDR3 spans 12 amino acids. Of all the DNA, just the CDR3 is kept, 36 bases in frame from base 1. TCRbeta CDR3 regions were amplified from genomic DNA by means of the immunoSEQ Assay, a bias-controlled multiplex PCR. The authors' pipeline ran thus. The number of nucleated cells in each sample was estimated by amplification of reference gene primers within the assay. To quantify the absolute abundance of each unique TCRbeta CDR3 rearrangement, sequence reads were collapsed and filtered. For each sample, productive Simpson clonality was calculated by taking the square root of Simpson's diversity index across productive rearrangements. The immuneACCESS repertoire file appears here via TCRdb, limited to in-frame rearrangements. These files lack a portion of the clones; in checked studies, under half of the deficit traces to unresolved V genes, and the cause of the others is not known. The D gene and trimming were derived from the DNA, and the V and J assignments and clone size from that table. The sample table holds fewer than 200,000 clones, of which about 80% were seen once. The ten most abundant clones make up over 7.5% of the sample.

Sample: peripheral blood. This chain is built from TRBV9 and TRBJ2-4; too little of a D gene remains to name it. This clonotype originated in a woman between 65 and 79 years old with acute or convalescent COVID-19. The base sequence is TGTGCCAGCAGCCCTTCCAAAAACATTCAGTACTTC. Translated, this is CASSPSKNIQYF.